This TCR beta chain was identified during a study of neoadjuvant anti-PD-1 for oral cavity cancer. TCRdb keeps only in-frame clones here, not all; method: immunoSEQ multiplex PCR. The sample yields fewer than 15,000 clones, over 50% seen once. Patients had newly diagnosed, untreated stage II-IVA oral cavity squamous cell carcinoma. Germline loops: CDR1 MNHEY, CDR2 SMNVEV (reference sequence). V lost 5 bases and J lost 4, with 6 bases in between. This CDR3 spans 13 amino acids. This clonotype originated in a person between 40 and 85 years old with oral cavity squamous cell carcinoma. V usage is TRBV27 and J usage is TRBJ2-6; D is undetermined. The specimen was tumor tissue, collected before nivolumab (anti-PD-1) treatment. CDR3 nucleotides: TGTGCCAGCAGTCCCCCGGGGGCCAACGTCCTGACTTTC. This codes for CASSPPGANVLTF. The full variable domain, completed using reference TRBV27 and TRBJ2-6, is EAQVTQNPRYLITVTGKKLTVTCSQNMNHEYMSWYRQDPGLGLRQIYYSMNVEVTDKGDVPEGYKVSRKEKRNFPLILESPSPNQTSLYFCASSPPGANVLTFGAGSRLTVL.